This entry concerns a single TCR beta chain. This record comes from a study of control samples from healthy donors and cancer patients. V lost 4 bases and J 2 bases, leaving 13 bases between the germline ends. The CDR3 length is 15 residues. Germline V gene sequence: CDR1 MDHEN, CDR2 SYDVKM. Profiled with immunoSEQ multiplex PCR; TCRdb holds only in-frame clones, not every one. Of about 140,000 clones detected, around 94% appear once; the ten largest clones hold around 13%. V is TRBV28 and J is TRBJ2-3; D is uncertain. The sequence was collected from a man between 35 and 55 years old in good health. Sequencing was carried out using blood. DNA of the CDR3: TGTGCCAGCAGTTCCCCTCAGCTCCTCACAGATACGCAGTATTTT. This translates into CASSSPQLLTDTQYF.